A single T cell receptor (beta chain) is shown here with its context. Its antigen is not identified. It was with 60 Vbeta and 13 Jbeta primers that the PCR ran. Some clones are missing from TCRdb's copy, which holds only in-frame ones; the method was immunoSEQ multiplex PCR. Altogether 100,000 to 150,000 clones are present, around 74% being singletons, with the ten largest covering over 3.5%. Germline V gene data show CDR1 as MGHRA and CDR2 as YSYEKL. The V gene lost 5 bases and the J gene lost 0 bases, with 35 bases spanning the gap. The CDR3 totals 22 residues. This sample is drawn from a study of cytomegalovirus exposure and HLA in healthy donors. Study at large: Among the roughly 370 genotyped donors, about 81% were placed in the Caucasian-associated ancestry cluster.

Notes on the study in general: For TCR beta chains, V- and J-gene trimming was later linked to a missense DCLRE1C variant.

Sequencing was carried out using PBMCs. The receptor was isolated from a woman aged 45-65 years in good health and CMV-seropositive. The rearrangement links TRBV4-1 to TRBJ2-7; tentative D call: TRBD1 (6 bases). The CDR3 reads CASSVHVLDPGHIIRSSYEQYF. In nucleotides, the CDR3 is TGCGCCAGCAGCGTCCACGTCTTAGACCCGGGACACATCATCAGGTCCTCCTACGAGCAGTACTTC.